This T cell receptor beta chain was sequenced for a study of cytomegalovirus exposure and HLA in healthy donors (dated by TCRdb to about 2017). Notes on the research overall: In an earlier analysis of 587 of the donors, under 300 Gb of sequence data and about 110 million unique TCR beta sequences from roughly 200 million T cells were reported. Of the approximately 370 genotyped donors, less than 85% were placed in the genetic ancestry cluster associated with self-reported Caucasian donors. Four to six DR-DQ haplotypes were handled as single units for association and clustering, since linkage in the cohort was strong. The study profiled the T cell repertoires of under 700 subjects by immunosequencing and related them to cytomegalovirus serostatus. Class I and class II HLA loci were covered by the typing at four-digit resolution. All discovery cohort repertoires had been generated on a single sequencing platform. Besides the first cohort of about 730 subjects, a separate validation cohort made up of over 100 different subjects was used. Genome-wide SNP genotypes for about 55% of the roughly 670 donors were used in a later genetic analysis, which treated that subset as a discovery cohort. The study was designed to test whether signatures of past pathogen exposure could be identified by cataloging public T cell receptors. Typing coverage differed by locus: A, B, C, DRB1 and DQB1 were typed in about 620-640 donors, DQA1 in 522, DPA1 in nearly 610, and DPB1 in approximately 450. Donor age, sex, ethnicity and CMV serostatus were compiled alongside the repertoire data. To study patterns of TCR occurrence, a later analysis re-analyzed previously published TCR beta repertoires from 650 to 750 donors and added high-resolution HLA genotyping. An earlier analysis of fewer than 700 of the donors applied high-throughput TCR beta sequencing to assess whether each TCR beta V gene segment acted as functional or pseudogenic. Among about 370 genotyped donors of the cohort, an average of around 220,000 unique TCR beta nucleotide sequences was sequenced per donor, of which about 18% were non-productive. To predict cytomegalovirus infection status, the study brought together high-throughput TCR immunosequencing, statistical association of individual TCRs with disease status, and machine learning. The later analysis used no new phenotypic data to find candidate immune exposures, relying instead on TCR beta sequences and their occurrence across donors. Roughly 310 gigabases of sequencing data and 78 million or so unique TCR sequences were included in an early release covering roughly 700 HLA-typed donors. Beyond this particular receptor, the publication reports: When HLA alleles, especially DR and DQ, strongly co-occurred, attributing TCR associations to individual alleles was difficult. A few of the identified cytomegalovirus-associated TCR beta chains were confirmed in vitro to be specific for cytomegalovirus antigens. According to a later analysis, TCR association rates differed among HLA loci, with DRB1 alleles showing the most associated TCRs and HLA-C alleles showing the fewest. According to a later analysis, most CMV-associated TCR beta chains appeared to be HLA-restricted, and the HLA associations seemed to be driven largely by CMV exposure. The cohort was sequenced for TCR beta chains only, and without alpha or paired-chain data the features that could be detected were limited. A later genetic analysis reported fewer N-insertions in productive TCRs among donors in an Asian-associated ancestry cluster than the approximately 700-donor mean. While some public TCRs were present in many individuals, most TCR sequences turned up only very rarely across donors. It was suggested by the authors that the approach could potentially be generalized to other disease states and immunological phenotypes. Linkage disequilibrium might explain the correlated functional status among segregating V segments, but an unknown experimental factor could not be excluded. The classifier was reported to diagnose cytomegalovirus status with high specificity and sensitivity in both the original and validation cohorts. The study gave a list of 150 to 200 TCR beta chains associated with cytomegalovirus. In a later genetic analysis, a missense DCLRE1C variant was associated with V-gene and J-gene trimming of TCR beta chains, and the association was replicated in an independent cohort. A later analysis found that HLA-associated TCR beta chains were more clonally expanded and had lower generation probabilities than equally common non-associated chains. Specific HLA alleles were associated with 18,000 or so TCR beta sequences at a false discovery rate of 0.05 in a later analysis. A further reported finding was that TCR beta sequences accurately predicted the HLA-A and HLA-B alleles for most subjects in the first cohort. A group of highly shared sequence variants was considered likely to be a technical artifact of the sequencing pipeline. A later analysis reported that several top co-occurrence clusters appeared linked to parvovirus B19, influenza, CMV and Epstein-Barr virus. Because the 87-base-pair reads could not distinguish some IMGT-functional V segments, including TRBV6-2 and TRBV6-3, those segments were excluded. Immune exposure information for the cohort was limited to CMV serostatus. Presence/absence analyses assumed roughly uniform sequencing depth across donors, an assumption that may not hold. Because counts were too low, fewer than 20 rarely observed V segments, including chromosome 9 orphons, were excluded from the earlier analysis of 587 of the donors. Because HLA typing was unavailable for some donors at each locus, only the typed subset was used in association tests. In an earlier analysis of several hundred of the donors, most TCR beta V segments were observed in productive rearrangements about 87% or about 30% of the time, broadly matching IMGT annotations.

The CDR3 runs 13 amino acids, cysteine and phenylalanine included. Only the CDR3 DNA is retained, 39 bases long and in frame from the first base. V loses 5 bases, J loses 4 bases, and the germline ends lie 11 bases apart. CDR1 and CDR2, looked up from the germline V gene, are MNHNS and SASEGT. Receptors were amplified or captured by the immunoSEQ multiplex PCR assay. The multiplex PCR relied on a mix of 60 forward primers for TCR Vbeta segments and 13 reverse primers for TCR Jbeta segments. The CDR3 region of rearranged TCR beta genes was amplified from genomic DNA by a multiplex PCR assay. The amplified TCR beta libraries were sequenced on the Illumina HiSeq System as 87-base-pair reads. As for how the authors treated the data: In a later analysis, around 80 million unique TCR beta chains were counted across the approximately 640 repertoires, and roughly 9.9 million of these chains were shared by at least two donors. A nearest-neighbor algorithm error-corrected the raw reads and collapsed the reads into unique sequences, merging closely related sequences to remove PCR and sequencing errors. CDR3 sequences were aligned to IMGT reference sequences to assign V, D and J gene segments. For a sequence to be retained, a match of at least six nucleotides to both a V gene segment and a J gene segment was required. Rearrangements were classified as productive when the CDR3 lacked stop codons and remained in frame with V and J, and all other rearrangements were classified as non-productive. Following IMGT convention, CDR3 was defined as the stretch from the second conserved V-encoded cysteine to the conserved J-encoded phenylalanine. The earlier analysis of 500 to 650 of the donors excluded any sequence lacking an unambiguous match to a single V gene segment. An earlier analysis of 550 to 650 of the donors classified V segments as functional when productive rearrangements were above 56.7% and as segregating when the standard deviation between donors was above 5%. To diagnose cytomegalovirus status from the catalog of TCR beta chain sequences, a statistical classification framework was built. In a later analysis, V and J genes were assigned by comparing TCR nucleotide sequences against IMGT/GENE-DB human TR gene sequences. A later analysis assigned CDR3 sequences and most-parsimonious VDJ recombination scenarios with the TCRdist pipeline. In a later analysis, each TCR beta chain was defined by its CDR3 amino acid sequence together with its V-gene family, and reads without a unique V-gene family were excluded. In a later analysis, some 600 highly shared, low-generation-probability nucleotide sequences were removed to address suspected cross-contamination and a sequencing artifact. For each public chain, a later analysis derived a clonal expansion index from normalized ranks of inferred template counts within each repertoire. Generation probabilities in a later analysis came from a VDJ recombination model fitted to out-of-frame rearrangements, and those results were checked against IGoR. In a later analysis, hypergeometric tests were used to score TCR-TCR, TCR-HLA and TCR-CMV co-occurrence, with a repertoire-size bias correction applied to TCR pairs. To estimate false discovery rates, a later analysis permuted the HLA or CMV assignments 20 times. In a later analysis, co-occurring TCRs were grouped using DBSCAN, and TCRdist sequence similarity was added for clustering within HLA-allele-positive subsets. For co-occurrence clustering, repertoires with fewer than 30,000 or more than 120,000 public chains were excluded, along with a handful of repertoires with anomalous nucleotide sharing. Held by TCRdb, this immuneACCESS table contains in-frame sequences only and omits some clones. Under half of the omission traces to an unresolved V gene where checked; the cause of the rest is unknown. V, J and clone size are taken as reported in that table, and D and trimming were inferred from the DNA itself. This sample lists around 250,000 clones; around nine tenths were detected once. Of the sample, about 1.7% falls within the top ten clones.

In total, about 650 healthy bone marrow donors made up the cohort. At the time of sampling, all cohort members were nominally healthy, though unrecorded immune exposures were likely present. The donor was CMV seronegative and belonged to the group of 352 seronegative cohort members. A peripheral blood sample was provided by each donor, and peripheral blood mononuclear cells were used for TCR beta sequencing. The Qiagen DNeasy Blood Extraction Kit was used to extract genomic DNA from the blood cell samples. This clone was seen more than once but under ten times. No antigen is known for it. Per-nucleotide qualities are absent, and no much larger clonotype sits a single base away.

Sample: PBMCs. This TCR was sampled from a girl aged 2-10 years in good health and CMV-seronegative. The chain is made from TRBV6-1 and TRBJ1-1; a weak D assignment points to TRBD1 (5 bases agree). The DNA sequence is given as TGTGCCAGCAGTTCGGGGGGACTCACTGAAGCTTTCTTT. Translated, this gives CASSSGGLTEAFF.